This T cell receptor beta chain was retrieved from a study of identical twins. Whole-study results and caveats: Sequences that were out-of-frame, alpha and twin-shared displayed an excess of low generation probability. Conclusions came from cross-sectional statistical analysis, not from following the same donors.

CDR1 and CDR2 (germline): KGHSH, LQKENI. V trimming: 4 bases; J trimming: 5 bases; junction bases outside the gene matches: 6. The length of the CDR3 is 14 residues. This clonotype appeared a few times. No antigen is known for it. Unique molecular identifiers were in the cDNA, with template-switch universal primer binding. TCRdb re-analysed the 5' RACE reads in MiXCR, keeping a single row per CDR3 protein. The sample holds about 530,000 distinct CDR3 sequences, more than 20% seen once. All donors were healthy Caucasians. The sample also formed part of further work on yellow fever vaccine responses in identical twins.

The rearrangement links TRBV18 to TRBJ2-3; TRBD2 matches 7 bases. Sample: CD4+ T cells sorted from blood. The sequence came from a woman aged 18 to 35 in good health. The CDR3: CASSLGLGGDTQYF. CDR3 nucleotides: TGTGCCAGCTCACTCGGACTAGGAGGAGATACGCAGTATTTT.